These T cell receptor beta chains were read from a single sample in a study of shared clonotypes between healthy human individuals. The protocol was immunoSEQ multiplex PCR, while the TCRdb copy is restricted to in-frame clones and leaves out a portion. The table includes approximately 1,000,000 clones, about 84% detected once. The specimen sequenced was memory CD4+ T cells from PBMCs. All receptors come from a man aged 18 to 30 in good health. Some clones in this sample may be carry-over from other donors' samples. Each CDR3 is given with its conserved first and last residue. The order of the fields is CDR3 DNA, CDR3 protein, D gene, J gene, clone size, V gene. The D gene is left open where the match is weak. A clone size is listed for some rows: how often the clone was seen (once, few, many), or a class if it is expanded.

cdr3_nt: TGCGCCAGCAGCTTGACACTAGCGGAGACGCATGAGCAGTTCTTC
cdr3_aa: CASSLTLAETHEQFF
d_call: TRBD2
j_call: TRBJ2-1
clone_size: .
v_call: TRBV5-1

cdr3_nt: TGTGCCAGCAGCCGGCGGGGAGGCGAGACCCAGTACTTC
cdr3_aa: CASSRRGGETQYF
d_call: .
j_call: TRBJ2-5
clone_size: once
v_call: TRBV7-9

cdr3_nt: TGTGCCAGCACCTGGACGGGCGAGCAGTACTTC
cdr3_aa: CASTWTGEQYF
d_call: .
j_call: TRBJ2-7
clone_size: .
v_call: TRBV7-2

cdr3_nt: TGCAGCGTTGGGGTTGGAAACACCATATATTTT
cdr3_aa: CSVGVGNTIYF
d_call: .
j_call: TRBJ1-3
clone_size: few
v_call: TRBV29-1

cdr3_nt: TGTGCCAGTAGTAAGGCAGGTGCTTACAATGAGCAGTTCTTC
cdr3_aa: CASSKAGAYNEQFF
d_call: .
j_call: TRBJ2-1
clone_size: .
v_call: TRBV19

cdr3_nt: TGTGCCAGCAGTGACGGGGGGCCGGCGGGGTACGAGCAGTACTTC
cdr3_aa: CASSDGGPAGYEQYF
d_call: .
j_call: TRBJ2-7
clone_size: few
v_call: TRBV6-4

cdr3_nt: TGCGCCAGCAGCTCAAGCAAGGACACCGGGGAGCTGTTTTTT
cdr3_aa: CASSSSKDTGELFF
d_call: .
j_call: TRBJ2-2
clone_size: once
v_call: TRBV5-1

cdr3_nt: TGCGCCAGCAGCTTGGCAAAGGGGACCTACGAGCAGTACTTC
cdr3_aa: CASSLAKGTYEQYF
d_call: .
j_call: TRBJ2-7
clone_size: .
v_call: TRBV5-1

cdr3_nt: TGTGCCAGCAGACCTAGCGGGAGGCCCTCGGGGGAGCAGTACTTC
cdr3_aa: CASRPSGRPSGEQYF
d_call: TRBD2
j_call: TRBJ2-7
clone_size: .
v_call: TRBV2

cdr3_nt: TGTGCCAGCAGGCCCGGGACAGGGATCTACGAGCAGTACTTC
cdr3_aa: CASRPGTGIYEQYF
d_call: TRBD1
j_call: TRBJ2-7
clone_size: .
v_call: TRBV27

cdr3_nt: TGTGCCAGCAGCTTGGTGGTCGGTGGCGAGCAGTACTTC
cdr3_aa: CASSLVVGGEQYF
d_call: .
j_call: TRBJ2-7
clone_size: .
v_call: TRBV5-8

cdr3_nt: TGCGCCAGCAGCCCCTTGGGGGGATTGGATACGCAGTATTTT
cdr3_aa: CASSPLGGLDTQYF
d_call: .
j_call: TRBJ2-3
clone_size: once
v_call: TRBV5-1

cdr3_nt: TGTGCCAGCAGTGTCGGGGACGCTAATGAAAAACTGTTTTTT
cdr3_aa: CASSVGDANEKLFF
d_call: .
j_call: TRBJ1-4
clone_size: once
v_call: TRBV6-1

cdr3_nt: TGTGCCAGCAGTTTCCTACTCGCCTCCTACGAGCAGTACTTC
cdr3_aa: CASSFLLASYEQYF
d_call: .
j_call: TRBJ2-7
clone_size: few
v_call: TRBV28

cdr3_nt: TGCAGCGTTGAGGGGGTCGGTTGGGACACTGAAGCTTTCTTT
cdr3_aa: CSVEGVGWDTEAFF
d_call: .
j_call: TRBJ1-1
clone_size: .
v_call: TRBV29-1

cdr3_nt: TGTGCCAGCTCACCAACGACAGGGAACACTGAAGCTTTCTTT
cdr3_aa: CASSPTTGNTEAFF
d_call: .
j_call: TRBJ1-1
clone_size: once
v_call: TRBV18

cdr3_nt: TGTGCCTGGAGTGTGGCTGCTGAGGGGGGCTACACCTTC
cdr3_aa: CAWSVAAEGGYTF
d_call: .
j_call: TRBJ1-2
clone_size: .
v_call: TRBV30

cdr3_nt: TGTGCCAGCAGCGTACTGGACGGAGATGGTACAGATACGCAGTATTTT
cdr3_aa: CASSVLDGDGTDTQYF
d_call: .
j_call: TRBJ2-3
clone_size: .
v_call: TRBV14

cdr3_nt: TGCGCCAGCAGGAGGGGGACAGCCTACAATGAGCAGTTCTTC
cdr3_aa: CASRRGTAYNEQFF
d_call: TRBD1
j_call: TRBJ2-1
clone_size: few
v_call: TRBV5-1

cdr3_nt: TGTGCCAGCACGGGGGATGTTAATGAAAAACTGTTTTTT
cdr3_aa: CASTGDVNEKLFF
d_call: .
j_call: TRBJ1-4
clone_size: .
v_call: TRBV4-2

cdr3_nt: TGTGCCAGCAGCCCTAACCGGGGGGACAGCTCCTACGAGCAGTACTTC
cdr3_aa: CASSPNRGDSSYEQYF
d_call: .
j_call: TRBJ2-7
clone_size: .
v_call: TRBV28

cdr3_nt: TGTGCCAGCAGCTCGACAGGGGTTCAGTCGCGCAATCAGCCCCAGCATTTT
cdr3_aa: CASSSTGVQSRNQPQHF
d_call: TRBD1
j_call: TRBJ1-5
clone_size: .
v_call: TRBV7-8

cdr3_nt: TGCGCCAGCGAACGGGGACTAGCGGCAGATACGCAGTATTTT
cdr3_aa: CASERGLAADTQYF
d_call: TRBD2
j_call: TRBJ2-3
clone_size: .
v_call: TRBV5-1

cdr3_nt: TGTGCCAGCGGAACGATAGCGGCCACAGATACGCAGTATTTT
cdr3_aa: CASGTIAATDTQYF
d_call: .
j_call: TRBJ2-3
clone_size: .
v_call: TRBV28

cdr3_nt: TGCGCCAGCAGCCGATTGCAAGGGCCCAATGAGCAGTTCTTC
cdr3_aa: CASSRLQGPNEQFF
d_call: .
j_call: TRBJ2-1
clone_size: .
v_call: TRBV4-3

cdr3_nt: TGCAGCGTTGGGGGGGTAGCGCGAGTGAGCGTTGTAGGGACCCAGTACTTC
cdr3_aa: CSVGGVARVSVVGTQYF
d_call: .
j_call: TRBJ2-5
clone_size: .
v_call: TRBV29-1

cdr3_nt: TGTGCCAGCAGCCCCGGACAGGAACGCCTTCGGACTGAAGCTTTCTTT
cdr3_aa: CASSPGQERLRTEAFF
d_call: TRBD1
j_call: TRBJ1-1
clone_size: few
v_call: TRBV5-4

cdr3_nt: TGTGCCAGCAGCTTAACGGTGGATGGCTACACCTTC
cdr3_aa: CASSLTVDGYTF
d_call: .
j_call: TRBJ1-2
clone_size: once
v_call: TRBV13

cdr3_nt: TGTGCCAGCACCCGCGCGGCCAGGGCTGGAAACACCATATATTTT
cdr3_aa: CASTRAARAGNTIYF
d_call: .
j_call: TRBJ1-3
clone_size: .
v_call: TRBV28

cdr3_nt: TGTGCCAGCAGTGTCGCTAGCGGGAGATTTAATGAGCAGTTCTTC
cdr3_aa: CASSVASGRFNEQFF
d_call: TRBD2
j_call: TRBJ2-1
clone_size: .
v_call: TRBV7-2

cdr3_nt: TGTGCCAGCAGTCTCGGGAGGCCGAACACCGGGGAGCTGTTTTTT
cdr3_aa: CASSLGRPNTGELFF
d_call: TRBD2
j_call: TRBJ2-2
clone_size: .
v_call: TRBV6-1

cdr3_nt: TGTGCCAGCCGAGGTAACCCCGGGACAGGGGCTGGAAACACCATATATTTT
cdr3_aa: CASRGNPGTGAGNTIYF
d_call: TRBD1
j_call: TRBJ1-3
clone_size: .
v_call: TRBV7-9

cdr3_nt: TGTGCATGGGTGCACTCCGACTATGGCTACACCTTC
cdr3_aa: CAWVHSDYGYTF
d_call: .
j_call: TRBJ1-2
clone_size: .
v_call: TRBV27

cdr3_nt: TGTGCCAGCAGCCCCACGGGACGGGGTGAAGCTTTCTTT
cdr3_aa: CASSPTGRGEAFF
d_call: .
j_call: TRBJ1-1
clone_size: .
v_call: TRBV7-3

cdr3_nt: TGTGCCAGCAGTTTACCCGGGACGGTGAACTATGGCTACACCTTC
cdr3_aa: CASSLPGTVNYGYTF
d_call: .
j_call: TRBJ1-2
clone_size: .
v_call: TRBV28

cdr3_nt: TGCAGCGTTGCGGTGGGGGACCCCACTGAAGCTTTCTTT
cdr3_aa: CSVAVGDPTEAFF
d_call: .
j_call: TRBJ1-1
clone_size: .
v_call: TRBV29-1